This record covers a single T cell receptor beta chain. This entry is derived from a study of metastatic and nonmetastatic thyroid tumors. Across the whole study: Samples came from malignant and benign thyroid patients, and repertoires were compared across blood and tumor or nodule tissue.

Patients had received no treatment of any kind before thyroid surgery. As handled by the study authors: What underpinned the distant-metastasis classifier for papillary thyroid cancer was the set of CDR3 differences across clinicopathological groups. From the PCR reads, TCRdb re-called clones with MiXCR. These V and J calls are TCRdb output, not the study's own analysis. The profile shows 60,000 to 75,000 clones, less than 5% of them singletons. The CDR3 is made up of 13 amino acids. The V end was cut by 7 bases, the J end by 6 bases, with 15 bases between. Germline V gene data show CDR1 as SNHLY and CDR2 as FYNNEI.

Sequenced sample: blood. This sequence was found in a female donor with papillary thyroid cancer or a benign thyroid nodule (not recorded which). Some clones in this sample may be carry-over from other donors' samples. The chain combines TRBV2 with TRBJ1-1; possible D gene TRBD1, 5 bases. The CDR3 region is CASTWTSTPEAFF. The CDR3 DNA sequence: TGTGCCAGCACCTGGACATCTACTCCTGAAGCTTTCTTT.